The clone carrying this T cell receptor (beta chain) was seen more than once but under ten times. Its ends do not fully match the called genes, so a read error is possible. Germline values: CDR1 SGHTA, CDR2 FQGTGA. The CDR3 runs 13 residues. This entry is derived from a study of blood T cell repertoires in COVID-19. Sequencing used immunoSEQ multiplex PCR; TCRdb keeps in-frame clones, though not all of them. Of 85,000 to 90,000 clones listed, 80% were seen once; the top ten hold approximately 15%. The sequence derives from a woman older than 75 with active or convalescent COVID-19. Source material: peripheral blood. The chain links TRBV7-3 to TRBJ2-2; perhaps TRBD2 as D (6 bases). CDR3 protein: CASSFGLPGELFF. For the CDR3, the DNA is TGTGCCAGCAGCTTCGGACTACCCGGCGAGCTGTTTTTT. Based on the CDR3 plus reference TRBV7-3 and TRBJ2-2, the full variable domain is GAGVSQTPSNKVTEKGKYVELRCDPISGHTALYWYRQSLGQGPEFLIYFQGTGAADDSGLPNDRFFAVRPEGSVSTLKIQRTERGDSAVYLCASSFGLPGELFFGEGSRLTVL.